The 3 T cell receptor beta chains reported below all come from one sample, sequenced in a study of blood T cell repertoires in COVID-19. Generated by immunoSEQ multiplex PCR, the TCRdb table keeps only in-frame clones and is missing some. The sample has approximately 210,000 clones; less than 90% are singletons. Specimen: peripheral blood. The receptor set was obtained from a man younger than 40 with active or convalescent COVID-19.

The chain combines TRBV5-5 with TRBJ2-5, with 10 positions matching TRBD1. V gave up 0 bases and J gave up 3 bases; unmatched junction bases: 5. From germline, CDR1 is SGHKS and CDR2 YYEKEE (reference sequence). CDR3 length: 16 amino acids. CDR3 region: CASSLGTGGIEETQYF. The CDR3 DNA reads TGTGCCAGCAGCTTGGGGACAGGGGGGATCGAAGAGACCCAGTACTTC.

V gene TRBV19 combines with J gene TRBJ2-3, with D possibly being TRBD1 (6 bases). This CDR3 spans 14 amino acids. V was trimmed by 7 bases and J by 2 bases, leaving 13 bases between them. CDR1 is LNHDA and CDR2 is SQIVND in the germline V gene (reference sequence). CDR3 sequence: CASISQGDTDTQYF. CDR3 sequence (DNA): TGTGCCAGTATCTCACAGGGAGACACAGATACGCAGTATTTT.

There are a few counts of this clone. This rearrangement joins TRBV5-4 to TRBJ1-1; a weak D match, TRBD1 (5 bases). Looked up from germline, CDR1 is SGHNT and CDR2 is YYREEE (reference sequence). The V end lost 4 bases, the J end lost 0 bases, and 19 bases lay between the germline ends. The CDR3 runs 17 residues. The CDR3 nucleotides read TGTGCCAGCAGCATACCCCTACGGAGGGGCATGAACACTGAAGCTTTCTTT. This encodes CASSIPLRRGMNTEAFF.